The rows below give T cell receptor beta chains drawn from one sample of a study of blood T cell repertoires in COVID-19. Method: immunoSEQ multiplex PCR; TCRdb's copy keeps in-frame clones and lacks some. The table has around 330,000 clones, roughly 85% seen once. Sequencing used PBMCs or T cells enriched from blood (not recorded which). Receptors were obtained from a woman in her 30s who had been exposed to COVID-19. Each CDR3 is given with its conserved first and last residue.

>TRBJ2-7|TRBV6-2/TRBV6-3
CASSKSGLHPYEQYF
>TRBJ2-7|TRBV18
CASSPGTSGGVYEQYF
>TRBJ2-3|TRBV5-8
CASSLYLQSTDTQYF
>TRBJ2-3|TRBV9
CASSVGGVSGTDTQYF
>TRBJ1-2|TRBV28
CASSFETGAFYGYTF
>TRBJ2-3|TRBV27
CASSPLMGRERTDTQYF
>TRBJ2-3|TRBV11-2
CASSKNPGLLSSGDTQYF
>TRBJ2-4|TRBV2
CASSESGGAKNIQYF
>TRBJ2-7|TRBV5-1
CASSKDRGTYEQYF
>TRBJ1-4|TRBV14
CASSQYAGGNEKLFF
>TRBJ2-1|TRBV28
CASSPGLAGRNSEFF
>TRBJ1-3|TRBV5-1
CASTPAVTGGSGNTIYF
>TRBJ1-2|TRBV5-1
CASSLLQGGYGYTF
>TRBJ1-1|TRBV2
CASSEGNTEAFF
>TRBJ2-1|TRBV30
CAWSAPGLGGSSYNEQFF
>TRBJ1-6|TRBV2
CASHSSGGAGSPLHF
>TRBJ2-7|TRBV11-1
CASSYGLAGGEQYF
>TRBJ1-2|TRBV20-1
CSASYPGENGYTF
>TRBJ1-2|TRBV15
CATSDRGHYGYTF
>TRBJ2-1|TRBV11-3
CASSPRTSGGAENEQFF
>TRBJ1-2|TRBV10-3
CAIRVHRDRANYGYTF
>TRBJ1-2|TRBV12-3/TRBV12-4
CASTVRVADGYTF
>TRBJ1-2|TRBV5-1
CASSLAPGEGGYTF
>TRBJ1-4|TRBV7-9
CASSGTGENEKLFF
>TRBJ2-1|TRBV9
CASSDPQGGSLRSSYNEQFF
>TRBJ1-1|TRBV5-1
CASALGRDTEAFF
>TRBJ2-3|TRBV7-9
CASTEIAGGADTQYF
>TRBJ2-7|TRBV6-5
CASSRGQVMGEQYF
>TRBJ2-7|TRBV28
CASSPPGRPEQYF
>TRBJ2-1|TRBV19
CAASGREIVHEQFF
>TRBJ1-5|TRBV24-1
CAVTVYSNQPQHF
>TRBJ2-7|TRBV5-1
CASSLSGESAYEQYF
>TRBJ2-3|TRBV18
CASSRGTSGGSTDTQYF
>TRBJ2-7|TRBV5-1
CASSVSPGLAYEQYF
>TRBJ1-6|TRBV28
CASGIRSQGTPLHF
>TRBJ2-7|TRBV6-2/TRBV6-3
CASSYPRSEQYF
>TRBJ2-7|TRBV7-6
CASSLTSGSDEQYF
>TRBJ1-6|TRBV2
CASITGGGSPLHF
>TRBJ2-5|TRBV5-4
CASRSLGLLGAETQYF
>TRBJ1-3|TRBV28
CASSLSSRGGNTIYF
>TRBJ1-2|TRBV4-1
CASSQGQGTLYGYTF
>TRBJ2-1|TRBV18
CASSPPGLAGGNEQFF
>TRBJ2-1|TRBV5-1
CASTPTGGYNEQFF
>TRBJ1-1|TRBV5-6
CASSLVRQGRTEAFF
>TRBJ1-3|TRBV6-5
CASNGVSGNTIYF
>TRBJ2-3|TRBV28
CASSLAGVTDTQYF
>TRBJ2-7|TRBV19
CASSIGRTPSYEQYF
>TRBJ1-6|TRBV4-3
CASSQVAQGSPLHF
>TRBJ2-5|TRBV27
CASSPYEEGAAVETQYF
>TRBJ1-1|TRBV19
CASSISVNTEAFF